This entry features one TCR beta chain sequence. At least ten counts were recorded for this clonotype. Its antigen remains undetermined. No much larger clone is present one base from it, and per-base qualities are unavailable. Counted from cysteine to phenylalanine, this CDR3 has 14 amino acids. The CDR3 DNA has 42 bases and is translated from base 1. V is shortened by 6 bases, J by 1 base, and the region joining them spans 13 bases. As encoded in the germline V gene (reference sequence), CDR1 is DFQATT while CDR2 is SNEGSKA. The data belong to a study of identical twins (dated by TCRdb to the mid-2010s). Background on the whole study: The study deep-sequenced TCR alpha and beta repertoires from monozygotic twins, unrelated adults of various ages and cord blood to test whether fetal clonotypes persist. To rule out contamination, the twin experiments were replicated at different times with different library preparation protocols.

Only healthy Caucasian donors were included. Three pairs of female monozygotic twins, all aged about 18 to 30 years, were included in the twin cohort. Using Miltenyi CD45RO+ enrichment and human naive T-cell isolation kits, memory (CD45RO+) and naive T cells were isolated from PBMC. Library preparation used 5' RACE. Sequenced on an Illumina HiSeq 2000. A universal primer binding site was added through template switching, and the final cDNA carried a unique molecular identifier so that TCR cDNA molecules could be counted accurately. Specific primers in the conserved constant-segment region were used to synthesize first-strand cDNA for the TCR alpha and beta chains. Each cDNA library was double barcoded, with a SMART-Mk sample barcode plus Illumina barcodes, to control for contamination. TruSeq adapter sequences and Illumina sample barcodes were added in two successive PCR steps. TCR alpha and beta cDNA libraries were sequenced on the Illumina HiSeq platform with custom primers. The authors' pipeline ran thus. MiGEC was used to process raw reads and extract unique molecular identifiers, and MiXCR was used to find CDR3 positions. For each individual, recombination models were inferred using an EM algorithm with the repgenHMM and IGoR tools. The tcR package in R was used for shared clonotype analysis, with sharing normalized by the product of cloneset sizes. Out-of-frame nonproductive sequences were analyzed to study raw recombination free of thymic and clonal selection effects. Using fastp at Q25 and MiXCR, TCRdb reprocessed the public reads and kept productive beta chains. CDR3 protein duplicates are merged, each entry listing the most common genes and DNA. Clone size and V and J calls follow TCRdb, not the original study. This sample comprises a few hundred thousand distinct CDR3 sequences, roughly 13% of them detected only once. The ten largest make up 3.5% to 5% of the sample.

Broad study findings and their caveats: Invariant T cells such as MAIT and iNKT could partly confound zero-insertion analyses, although diverse VJ usage argued against such confounding for most clonotypes. Compared with coincidental sharing between unrelated individuals, an excess of low generation-probability sequences was observed among out-of-frame TCR alpha sequences shared between twins. In beta out-of-frame sequences, excess twin sharing was weaker, because having fewer shared sequences lowered the signal-to-noise ratio. Conclusions relied on cross-sectional statistical analysis, since the same donors could not be followed over many years. Recombination models systematically underestimated out-of-frame TCR alpha sharing in monozygotic twins but agreed with sharing between unrelated individuals. Fewer insertions were carried by abundant cord blood beta clonotypes, a similar but weaker trend appeared in young adult naive repertoires, and no such trend appeared in memory repertoires.

These same records also appear under a second study, on yellow fever vaccine responses in identical twins. Drawing on the second study: The T cell response to vaccination in identical twins was reported by the authors to appear partly convergent and partly personalized. Focusing on identical twins, the study followed the T cell clones that responded to the vaccine, and did so with precision.

Sequenced material: memory (CD45RO+) T cells sorted from blood. Sample cell subset or site, as interpreted from the label and publication: CD45RO+ enriched T cells. The receptor comes from a woman under 30 in good health. The chain is assembled from TRBV20-1 and TRBJ2-1, with TRBD2 tentatively as D gene (6 bases match). The CDR3 is CSANPSASYNEQFF. Read as DNA, the sequence is TGCAGTGCAAATCCTAGCGCTTCCTACAATGAGCAGTTCTTC.